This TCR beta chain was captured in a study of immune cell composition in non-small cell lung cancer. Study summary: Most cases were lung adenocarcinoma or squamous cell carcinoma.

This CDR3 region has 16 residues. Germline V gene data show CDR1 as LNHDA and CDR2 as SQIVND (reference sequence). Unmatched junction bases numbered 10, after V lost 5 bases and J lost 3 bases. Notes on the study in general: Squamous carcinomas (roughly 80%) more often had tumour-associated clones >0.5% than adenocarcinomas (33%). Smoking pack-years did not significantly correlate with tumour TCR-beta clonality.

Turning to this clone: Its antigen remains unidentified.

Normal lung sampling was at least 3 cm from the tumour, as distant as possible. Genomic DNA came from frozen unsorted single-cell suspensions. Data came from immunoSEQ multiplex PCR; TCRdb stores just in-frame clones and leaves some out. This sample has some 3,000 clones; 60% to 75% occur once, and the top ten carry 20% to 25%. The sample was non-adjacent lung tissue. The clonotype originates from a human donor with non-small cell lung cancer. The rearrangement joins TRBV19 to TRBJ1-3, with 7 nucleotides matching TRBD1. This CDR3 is CASSVTGARLGNTIYF. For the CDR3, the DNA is TGTGCCAGTAGTGTAACAGGGGCGCGCCTTGGAAACACCATATATTTT.